The 3 T cell receptor beta chains presented below share a single source sample, sequenced in a study of post-analysis software for immune sequencing data. Unique molecular identifiers featured in each of the TCR beta cDNA libraries. A single record per CDR3 protein comes from TCRdb applying MiXCR to the PCR reads. The table has under 650,000 distinct CDR3 sequences, around 40% seen once. The antigens these receptors bind are not known. Regarding the study as a whole: Roughly 5 TRBV segments (TRBV5-6, TRBV5-1 and TRBV20-1 among them) occurred more frequently in patients than in controls.

The sequenced material came from blood. Every receptor here comes from a girl between 5 and 17 years old with multiple sclerosis.

This clonotype was recorded a few times. The chain employs TRBV6-2 or TRBV6-3 and TRBJ2-3; D gene ambiguous. CDR1 and CDR2 (germline): MNHEY, SVGEGT. The CDR3 has 15 amino acids. Trimming removed 5 bases from V and 1 base from J, with 13 bases in between. Here the CDR3 reads CASSPFGPGTDTQYF. The CDR3 DNA is TGTGCCAGCAGTCCATTCGGTCCGGGCACAGATACGCAGTATTTT.

The chain carries TRBV7-2 and TRBJ1-5; no firm D call. Germline V gives CDR1 SGHTA, CDR2 FQGNSA. The CDR3 consists of 15 residues. Trimming pared 1 base from V and 3 bases from J, leaving 10 bases between. Written as DNA, the CDR3 is TGTGCCAGCAGCTTAGTTTCTGGGCACAATCAGCCCCAGCATTTT. The encoded protein is CASSLVSGHNQPQHF.

V gene TRBV12-3 or TRBV12-4 combines with J gene TRBJ2-1; D assignment may be TRBD1 or TRBD2 (5 bases each). CDR3 length equals 16 residues. V dropped 5 bases and J dropped 8 bases, with 22 bases sitting between them. For the CDR3, the DNA is TGTGCCAGCAGTGCTACGGGACCCGGAACGGTCGATGAGCAGTTCTTC. The encoded protein is CASSATGPGTVDEQFF.